This entry describes one TCR beta chain. What antigen it recognizes has not been identified. Per-base qualities were not stored, and no clone one base away is much larger. For TCRbeta CDR3 sequencing, genomic DNA was extracted from sorted cells using the QIAGEN DNeasy Blood and Tissue Kit. High-throughput TCRbeta CDR3 sequencing, including PCR amplification with bias correction and internal controls, was performed commercially through immunoSEQ. As for how the authors treated the data: Unique productive TCRbeta sequences were defined by CDR3 nucleotide sequence where primers matched, and otherwise by CDR3 amino acid sequence together with Vbeta and Jbeta genes. Sorting error was corrected by removing sequences shared between sorted populations at a frequency ratio of 2:1 or less, and the remaining shared sequences were assigned to the higher population. Sequences were defined as donor-reactive when expanded at least 5-fold in CFSE-low cells versus unstimulated cells and present at a frequency of at least 0.01% in CFSE-low cells. Repertoire divergence was quantified by Jensen-Shannon divergence calculated from the top 100 TCRbeta sequences ranked by frequency. For samples with multiple sequencing runs, sorting error was corrected in each run separately before the runs were combined. TCRdb carries this immuneACCESS record with in-frame sequences only. Its versions omit some clonotypes, under half of them owing to an unresolved V gene in the studies checked, with the rest unexplained. That table gives V, J and clone size, and the DNA gave D and trimming. The sample table shows tens of thousands of clones, and around 84% are seen once. The ten largest account for around 4% of the sample.

This sample is drawn from a study of Tregs in tolerant kidney transplant recipients (dated by TCRdb to about 2019). About the study as a whole: Before combined kidney and bone marrow transplantation, this study identified donor-specific regulatory T cells using TCRbeta sequencing and then followed those same cells after transplant. TCRbeta repertoire sequencing was used in 3 healthy controls to compare several methods for expanding Tregs specific for an allogeneic donor. General findings and caveats noted by the study authors: Because the study included only a small number of patients, the results must be confirmed in larger populations and under other immunosuppression protocols. Expanding Tregs with activated donor B cells appeared to identify the most biologically relevant and donor-specific TCRbeta repertoire. Biological reproducibility was not directly addressed, though technical replication error appeared minimal.

Inclusive of the bounding cysteine and phenylalanine, the CDR3 is 11 residues long. The sequence is cut down to CDR3 DNA, 33 bases in frame from base 1. Trimming removed 6 bases from V and 9 bases from J, leaving 9 bases between the germline ends. Looking up the germline V gene (reference sequence) yields CDR1 LNHDA and CDR2 SQIVND. Unstimulated Tregs (CD4+CD25+CD127-), CD4+ non-Tregs (CD4+CD25-), CD4 and CD8 cells were FACS-sorted from thawed PBMCs. Blood from healthy controls was obtained either from healthy volunteers or as purchased buffy coats. Healthy control blood was processed by Ficoll density gradient to PBMCs and cryopreserved; patient PBMCs were collected before and after transplant.

This receptor chain uses TRBV19 and TRBJ1-5, with the D gene not confidently named. Sequencing used CD4+ T cells from blood. This clonotype was sampled from a human donor in good health. DNA sequence: TGTGCCAGTAGGCAGCGCTGGCCCCAGCATTTT. Its product reads: CASRQRWPQHF.